Sequencing of this T cell receptor (beta chain) was carried out in a study of identical twins. Whole-study results and caveats: Out-of-frame alpha sequences that twins shared showed excess low generation probability.

This CDR3 is 15 amino acids long. Germline CDR1 is LGHDT and CDR2 is YNNKEL (reference sequence). Trimming pared 2 bases from V and 1 base from J, leaving 6 bases between. A remark on this clonotype: Its target is not known.

It was template switching that added a universal primer site, and there were unique molecular identifiers on the cDNA. One entry per CDR3 protein results from TCRdb running MiXCR on the 5' RACE reads. Among 550,000 to 700,000 distinct CDR3 sequences listed, 21% were seen once. The same data also went into a second study, on T cells expressing NK-cell markers. Per that study: These clonotypes, the leaders elsewhere, also led the CD3+CD56-NKG2C+ fraction in several donors.

The gene calls are TRBV3-1 and TRBJ2-6; D unclear. The sample taken for sequencing was PBMCs. The TCR was taken from a woman younger than 30 in good health. The DNA for the CDR3 is TGTGCCAGCAGCCAATTCGCATCTGGGGCCAACGTCCTGACTTTC. It encodes CASSQFASGANVLTF.